The clone carrying this TCR beta chain is a singleton in its sample. The germline gives CDR1 LNHDA, CDR2 SQIVND (reference sequence). This CDR3 is built from 15 residues. V lost 4 bases and J lost 0; bases outside the gene matches: 6. The data stem from a study of blood T cell repertoires in COVID-19. As for the study in general: Samples of COVID-19 (acute and convalescent) were obtained from the United States, Italy and Spain. PBMCs, B-cell-depleted T cells, or T cells were the source of the cDNA or gDNA that made up the material.

Per the original data handling: For nucleated cells, counts were estimated from reference gene primer amplification. The method was immunoSEQ multiplex PCR; TCRdb's version includes in-frame clones alone and lacks a portion of them. D and trimming come from the DNA, and the V and J calls and clone size come from that table. The sample lists about 410,000 clones; roughly 88% were seen once. This clonotype was sampled from a woman aged 25 to 45 with active or convalescent COVID-19. Sequences were obtained from peripheral blood. This chain links TRBV19 with TRBJ2-7, with 7 bases lining up with TRBD2. DNA of the CDR3: TGTGCCAGTAGTAAGACGGGAGGTTACTCCTACGAGCAGTACTTC. This codes for CASSKTGGYSYEQYF.